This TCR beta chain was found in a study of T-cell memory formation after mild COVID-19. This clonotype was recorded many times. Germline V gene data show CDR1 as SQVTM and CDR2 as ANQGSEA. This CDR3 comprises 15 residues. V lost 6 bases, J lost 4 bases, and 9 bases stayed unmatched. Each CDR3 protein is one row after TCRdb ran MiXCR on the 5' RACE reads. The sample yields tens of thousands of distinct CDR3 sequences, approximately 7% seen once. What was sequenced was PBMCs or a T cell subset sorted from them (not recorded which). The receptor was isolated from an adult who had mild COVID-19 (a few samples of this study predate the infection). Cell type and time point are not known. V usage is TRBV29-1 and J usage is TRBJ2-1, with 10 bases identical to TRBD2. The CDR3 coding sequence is TGCAGCGTCCGGACTAGCGGACTGATATACAATGAGCAGTTCTTC. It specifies CSVRTSGLIYNEQFF.